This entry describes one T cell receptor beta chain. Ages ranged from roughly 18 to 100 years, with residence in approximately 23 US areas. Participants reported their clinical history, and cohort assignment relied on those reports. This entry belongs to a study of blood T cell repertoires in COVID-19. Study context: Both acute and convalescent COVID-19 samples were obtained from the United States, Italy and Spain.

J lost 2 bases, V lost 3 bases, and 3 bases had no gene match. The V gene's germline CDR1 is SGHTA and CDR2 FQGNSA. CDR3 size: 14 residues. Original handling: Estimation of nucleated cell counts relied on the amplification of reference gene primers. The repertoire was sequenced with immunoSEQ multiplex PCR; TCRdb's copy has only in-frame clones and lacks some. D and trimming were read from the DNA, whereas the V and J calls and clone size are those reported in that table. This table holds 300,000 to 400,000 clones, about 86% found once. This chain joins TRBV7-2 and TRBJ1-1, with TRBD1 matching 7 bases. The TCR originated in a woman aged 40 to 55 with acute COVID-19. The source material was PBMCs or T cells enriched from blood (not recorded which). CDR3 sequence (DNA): TGTGCCAGCAGCTTGGACAGGAGTAACACTGAAGCTTTCTTT. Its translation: CASSLDRSNTEAFF.